The rows below give T cell receptor beta chains drawn from one sample of a study of blood T cell repertoires in COVID-19. Assay: immunoSEQ multiplex PCR; the TCRdb copy retains only in-frame clones and omits some. The repertoire consists of about 190,000 clones, with roughly 84% occurring once and the leading ten covering under 4%. Sequencing was done on a sample of PBMCs or T cells enriched from blood (not recorded which). Receptor source: a woman in her thirties who had been exposed to COVID-19. Both conserved end residues are part of each CDR3. A D gene is named only where the DNA matches it firmly. Size is omitted from some rows. Given values are once, few, many or a class for expanded clones.

J: TRBJ2-5
size: -
V: TRBV2
D: TRBD1
DNA: TGTGCCAGCACCTATACAGGGGGCGCAGGGGGACAAGAGACCCAGTACTTC
CDR3: CASTYTGGAGGQETQYF

J: TRBJ1-1
size: -
V: TRBV28
D: -
DNA: TGTGCCAGCGGGGAGGGGGGCCCAGAAGCTTTCTTT
CDR3: CASGEGGPEAFF

J: TRBJ1-1
size: -
V: TRBV19
D: -
DNA: TGTGCCAGTAGGGAGGGGAACACTGAAGCTTTCTTT
CDR3: CASREGNTEAFF

J: TRBJ2-1
size: few
V: TRBV4-3
D: -
DNA: TGCGCCAGCAGCCAGGCCGAAGGGGTGGGATACAATGAGCAGTTCTTC
CDR3: CASSQAEGVGYNEQFF

J: TRBJ2-7
size: -
V: TRBV29-1
D: TRBD1
DNA: TGCAGCGTTCCGACAGGGGGCAGGTACGAGCAGTACTTC
CDR3: CSVPTGGRYEQYF

J: TRBJ1-1
size: -
V: TRBV27
D: -
DNA: TGTGCCAGCAGTTTAAGACAGGCGAACACTGAAGCTTTCTTT
CDR3: CASSLRQANTEAFF

J: TRBJ1-1
size: -
V: TRBV25-1
D: TRBD1
DNA: TGTGCCAGCAGTGAATTGAGTGGGGACAGAAGTGAAGCTTTCTTT
CDR3: CASSELSGDRSEAFF

J: TRBJ2-7
size: -
V: TRBV27
D: TRBD1
DNA: TGTGCCAGCAGTTCCGGGACAGGGTACGAGCAGTACTTC
CDR3: CASSSGTGYEQYF

J: TRBJ1-2
size: -
V: TRBV15
D: -
DNA: TGTGCCACCAGTAGAACTAGGTCCGTAGGGCATGGCTACACCTTC
CDR3: CATSRTRSVGHGYTF

J: TRBJ1-1
size: -
V: TRBV18
D: -
DNA: TGTGCCAGCTCACGAGTGAACACTGAAGCTTTCTTT
CDR3: CASSRVNTEAFF

J: TRBJ2-2
size: -
V: TRBV6-5
D: -
DNA: TGTGCCAGCAGTTACGGACAGCGAACCACCGGGGAGCTGTTTTTT
CDR3: CASSYGQRTTGELFF

J: TRBJ2-7
size: -
V: TRBV5-4
D: TRBD1
DNA: TGTGCCAGCAGCCCGGGGACAGGGGCCTACGAGCAGTACTTC
CDR3: CASSPGTGAYEQYF

J: TRBJ2-5
size: once
V: TRBV5-1
D: TRBD2
DNA: TGCGCCAGCAGCGGCACCCCGGGGGGGGGAGAGACCCAGTACTTC
CDR3: CASSGTPGGGETQYF

J: TRBJ2-5
size: -
V: TRBV5-1
D: TRBD2
DNA: TGCGCCAGCAGCCAACCGGCCAGCGGGGGCAACCGGGGGGAGACCCAGTACTTC
CDR3: CASSQPASGGNRGETQYF

J: TRBJ1-2
size: -
V: TRBV7-6
D: -
DNA: TGTGCCAGCAGCTTAGTAGAGGGAAGCTCCTATGGCTACACCTTC
CDR3: CASSLVEGSSYGYTF

J: TRBJ2-3
size: -
V: TRBV15
D: TRBD2
DNA: TGTGCCACCAGCATCGGACTAGCGGGGAAGGATACGCAGTATTTT
CDR3: CATSIGLAGKDTQYF

J: TRBJ1-1
size: -
V: TRBV12-3/TRBV12-4
D: -
DNA: TGTGCCAGCAGCATCGACAGGAACACTGAAGCTTTCTTT
CDR3: CASSIDRNTEAFF

J: TRBJ1-1
size: -
V: TRBV27
D: -
DNA: TGTGCCAGCACGGGACGCGGGGGCACTGAAGCTTTCTTT
CDR3: CASTGRGGTEAFF

J: TRBJ2-7
size: -
V: TRBV29-1
D: -
DNA: TGCAGCGTTCGGATCTGGGGAGGCTCCTACGAGCAGTACTTC
CDR3: CSVRIWGGSYEQYF

J: TRBJ1-5
size: -
V: TRBV4-1
D: -
DNA: TGCGCCAGCAGCCTGGGGGGAGGGGCAGGCAATCAGCCCCAGCATTTT
CDR3: CASSLGGGAGNQPQHF

J: TRBJ1-1
size: once
V: TRBV19
D: TRBD1
DNA: TGTGCCAGTAGTCCGGGGACAGGGCTTGGCGTCCTAAGGAACACTGAAGCTTTCTTT
CDR3: CASSPGTGLGVLRNTEAFF

J: TRBJ1-1
size: -
V: TRBV5-4
D: -
DNA: TGTGCCAGCAGCACGAGTCTACGGCAGCTCCTCGGGGAAGCTTTCTTT
CDR3: CASSTSLRQLLGEAFF

J: TRBJ1-4
size: once
V: TRBV2
D: TRBD1
DNA: TGTGCCAGCATTCCGGGAACAGGGGTAAATGAAAAACTGTTTTTT
CDR3: CASIPGTGVNEKLFF

J: TRBJ1-1
size: -
V: TRBV5-6
D: -
DNA: TGTGCCAGCAGCAAAAACCGGAGGAACACTGAAGCTTTCTTT
CDR3: CASSKNRRNTEAFF